This T cell receptor beta chain was sequenced in a study of brain metastases from non-small cell lung cancer. Overall study results and limits: Compared with their matched primary tumors, roughly two thirds of brain metastases showed expanded T-cell clones. TCR repertoires overlapped largely between brain metastases and matched primaries.

Assay used: immunoSEQ multiplex PCR; TCRdb lists only in-frame clones, some missing. The sample yields around 2,000 clones, 75% to 85% seen once. The CDR3 has 15 residues. Trimming took 0 bases from V and 6 from J; bases not matched to a gene: 7. In germline, CDR1 is SGHTS, CDR2 YDEGEE. Worth noting for this clone: What it recognizes is unknown.

The specimen was tissue from a brain metastasis. The V call is TRBV5-8, the J call TRBJ1-2; 8 bases are a match to TRBD1. The clonotype originates from a donor over 35 with non-small cell lung cancer. The CDR3 is CASSLGGQEGDGYTF. CDR3 nucleotides: TGTGCCAGCAGCTTGGGGGGACAGGAGGGAGATGGCTACACCTTC.